This T cell receptor beta chain was recorded in a study of regulatory T cells in long-lasting Graves disease. General study points: Patients with persistent Graves' had lower TCR diversity than newly diagnosed patients. Persistent patients shared more public clonotypes (approximately 2,900) than new patients (under 1,000). When disease was persistent, TRBV28, TRBJ1-2 and TRBJ2-5 were the favored segments.

Relying on iRepertoire HTBI primers and Arm-PCR of CDR3 regions, the team built TCR beta libraries. TCRdb passed the multiplex PCR reads through MiXCR, listing each CDR3 protein once. The data hold approximately 310,000 distinct CDR3 sequences, with approximately 20% observed a single time. With regard to this clonotype: Its antigen is as yet unknown.

Trimming pared 1 base from V and 6 bases from J, leaving 4 bases between. Looked up from germline, CDR1 is MDHEN and CDR2 is SYDVKM. This CDR3 contains 13 residues. The time point is: newly diagnosed GD, antithyroid drugs for less than 3 months. PBMC-extracted RNA yielded the TCR library. The specimen was peripheral blood mononuclear cells (PBMCs), collected at new diagnosis, from a patient treated with antithyroid drugs. The chain uses TRBV28 and TRBJ2-6; unclear D gene. The clonotype originates from a female donor with Graves disease. Here the CDR3 reads CASSLLLANVLTF. The CDR3 bases are TGTGCCAGCAGTTTATTACTGGCCAACGTCCTGACTTTC.